The rows below give T cell receptor beta chains drawn from one sample of a study of regulatory T cells in long-lasting Graves disease. From the multiplex PCR reads, TCRdb called clonotypes with MiXCR, one entry per CDR3 protein. The sample records 360,000 or so distinct CDR3 sequences, around 23% being singletons. This specimen was peripheral blood mononuclear cells (PBMCs), taken when the disease was refractory, from a patient treated with antithyroid drugs. The source of these receptors is a woman in her thirties or forties with Graves disease. Both conserved end residues are part of each CDR3. A D gene is named only where the DNA matches it firmly. For some rows the clone size is stated as once, few or many, or as a class when expanded; others skip it.

clone size	V gene	J gene	D gene	CDR3 DNA	CDR3 protein
NA	TRBV12-3/TRBV12-4	TRBJ1-2	NA	TGTGCCAGCTCCCCAAATTTTAACTATGGCTACACCTTC	CASSPNFNYGYTF
NA	TRBV29-1	TRBJ1-1	NA	TGCAGCGTCCTCGGGGGTACTGCCGGAGCTTTCTTT	CSVLGGTAGAFF
few	TRBV10-1	TRBJ2-3	NA	TGCGCCAGCAGCATGGACCTTACAGATACGCAGTATTTT	CASSMDLTDTQYF
few	TRBV7-6	TRBJ1-3	NA	TGTGCCAGCAGCTTTGGACCCGGGGGATCTGGAAACACCATATATTTT	CASSFGPGGSGNTIYF
NA	TRBV3-1	TRBJ2-7	TRBD2	TGTGCCAGCAGCCAATTAATTAGCGGGAGAGGCGAGCAGTACTTC	CASSQLISGRGEQYF
many	TRBV28	TRBJ2-7	NA	TGTGCCAGCAGTTCAATTCCCTTTAAGAGGAGGAAGGGAGAGCAGTACTTC	CASSSIPFKRRKGEQYF
NA	TRBV29-1	TRBJ2-7	NA	TGCAGCGTTGAGTTTGAAAACCAGCTTTTCTTC	CSVEFENQLFF
NA	TRBV5-1	TRBJ1-2	NA	TGCGCCAGCAGCTTGGAACAGGGACTGGGCGGCTACACCTTC	CASSLEQGLGGYTF
many	TRBV12-3/TRBV12-4	TRBJ1-1	NA	TGTGCCAGCAACCGGGTGGGGGGTACTGAAGCTTTCTTT	CASNRVGGTEAFF
many	TRBV6-5	TRBJ2-2	NA	TGTGCCAGCAGTTTCAGGACGGCGAACACCGGGGAGCTGTTTTTT	CASSFRTANTGELFF
few	TRBV10-3	TRBJ2-3	TRBD2	TGTGCCATCAGTGAGAGACTAGCGGGACCAGATACGCAGTATTTT	CAISERLAGPDTQYF
NA	TRBV2	TRBJ2-1	TRBD2	TGTGCCAGCAGTGAAGGACTAGCGGCCATTAGTGAGCAGTTCTTC	CASSEGLAAISEQFF
few	TRBV2	TRBJ2-1	TRBD1	TGTGCCAGCAGTGGTAGACAACAGGGGAATGAGCAGTTCTTC	CASSGRQQGNEQFF
many	TRBV28	TRBJ1-5	NA	TGTGCCAGCAGATCACCGAATCAGCCCCAGCATTTT	CASRSPNQPQHF
few	TRBV20-1	TRBJ2-5	NA	TGCAGTGCCCCCCTCCTGGGGACCCAGTACTTC	CSAPLLGTQYF
few	TRBV28	TRBJ1-2	NA	TGTGCCAGCAGTTTAAGTCAGGGCCCTGGCTACACCTTC	CASSLSQGPGYTF
few	TRBV7-2	TRBJ2-1	TRBD2	TGTGCCAGCAGCGTCTCCTTAGCGGGAGTCGCATCCTTC	CASSVSLAGVASF
many	TRBV7-7	TRBJ2-7	NA	TGTGCTAGCAGCTCAAAGACAGCAAGCTCCTACGAGCAGTACTTC	CASSSKTASSYEQYF
NA	TRBV20-1	TRBJ2-2	TRBD2	TGCAGTGCCACTAGGTTAGCGGGAGATGGCGGGGAGCTGTTTTTT	CSATRLAGDGGELFF
few	TRBV20-1	TRBJ1-4	TRBD1	TGCAGTGCTAGAGATCCATGGGCCAGGGGGCGTGAAAAACTGTTTTTT	CSARDPWARGREKLFF
few	TRBV24-1	TRBJ1-5	NA	TGTGCCACCAGTGATTCGACATGGGGAAGCAATCAGCCCCAGCATTTT	CATSDSTWGSNQPQHF
many	TRBV5-1	TRBJ2-7	TRBD2	TGTGCCAGCAGTCCCGGGACTAGCGGCCACGAGCAGTACTTC	CASSPGTSGHEQYF
few	TRBV11-2	TRBJ2-7	TRBD2	TGTGCCAGCAGCTTAATAGCGGGTTCCTACGAGCAGTACTTC	CASSLIAGSYEQYF
few	TRBV27	TRBJ1-1	NA	TGTGCCAGCACCCCACTGACCATTGGCGACACTGAAGCTTTCTTT	CASTPLTIGDTEAFF
few	TRBV3-1	TRBJ2-5	NA	TGTGCCAGCAGCACCCCACTAGGTGGGGAGACCCAGTACTTC	CASSTPLGGETQYF
NA	TRBV7-9	TRBJ2-7	TRBD1	TGTGCCAGCAGCTTAGATGGGACAGGGGAGAGGCAGTACTTC	CASSLDGTGERQYF
NA	TRBV27	TRBJ2-1	NA	TGTGCCAGCAGTATGAGCTACTCCTACAATGAGCAGTTCTTC	CASSMSYSYNEQFF
NA	TRBV11-2	TRBJ2-2	NA	TGTGCCAGCAGAACAGGGAGGGGCGGAGGTAACACCGGGGAGCTGCTTTTT	CASRTGRGGGNTGELLF
many	TRBV11-2	TRBJ2-5	NA	TGTGCCAGCAGCTTTGGACAGAAAGAGACCCAGTACTTC	CASSFGQKETQYF
many	TRBV28	TRBJ1-5	TRBD1	TGTGCCAGCAGTTCTGGACAGGGGCATCAGCCCCAGCATTTT	CASSSGQGHQPQHF
NA	TRBV18	TRBJ2-3	NA	TGTGCCAGCTCACCTCTGGATACGCAGTATTTT	CASSPLDTQYF
NA	TRBV30	TRBJ2-1	NA	TGTGCCTTGGACTTTTACAATGAGCAGTTCTTC	CALDFYNEQFF
NA	TRBV5-1	TRBJ1-1	NA	TGCGCCAGCAGCCTCAGAGCCTCCCTCGGCGAAGCTTTCTTT	CASSLRASLGEAFF
many	TRBV12-3/TRBV12-4	TRBJ1-5	NA	TGTGCCAGCAGTTCCCCTCCTGGGGTTGACAATCAGCCCCAGCATTTT	CASSSPPGVDNQPQHF
NA	TRBV7-8	TRBJ2-3	NA	TGTGCCAGCAGCCTACTTCGTCTGGATACGCAGTATTTT	CASSLLRLDTQYF
few	TRBV7-9	TRBJ1-1	NA	TGTGCCAGCAGCGAGGCAGGGCTCATGAACACTGAAGCTTTCTTT	CASSEAGLMNTEAFF
NA	TRBV7-9	TRBJ2-1	TRBD1	TGTGCCAGCAGGCCGGGACAGGGTTACAATGAGCAGTTCTTC	CASRPGQGYNEQFF
NA	TRBV7-6	TRBJ2-7	TRBD1	TGTGCCAGCAGCTTATTGGGGACAGGAGCCTACGAGCAGTACTTC	CASSLLGTGAYEQYF
many	TRBV28	TRBJ1-1	NA	TGTGCCAGCAGATCCTACCCAGGTAGTGGGGGGACTGAAGCTTTCTTT	CASRSYPGSGGTEAFF
NA	TRBV5-1	TRBJ2-7	NA	TGCGCCAGCAGCCCCGGTCCAGGACAGTGGGGACTTGAGCAGTACTTC	CASSPGPGQWGLEQYF
many	TRBV20-1	TRBJ2-4	NA	TGCAGTGCTAGAGTTGACAGCAATATTCAGTACTTC	CSARVDSNIQYF
NA	TRBV20-1	TRBJ2-7	NA	TGCAGTGCTAGATGGGGCGGGGAATCTTACGAGCAGTACTTC	CSARWGGESYEQYF
few	TRBV28	TRBJ2-3	NA	TGTGCCAGCAGTCCACCTGACAGCACAGATACGCAGTATTTT	CASSPPDSTDTQYF
many	TRBV2	TRBJ1-5	TRBD1	TGTGCCAGCAGTTCCGGGACAGCCGTAGATCAGCCCCAGCATTTT	CASSSGTAVDQPQHF
NA	TRBV2	TRBJ2-7	NA	TGTGTCAGTCGTGGGGCGCGGAAGAGCTCCTACGAGCAGTACTTC	CVSRGARKSSYEQYF
NA	TRBV3-1	TRBJ1-5	NA	TGTGCCAGCAGCCAAGATTTGGGGGGGTTCAATCAGCCCCAGCATTTT	CASSQDLGGFNQPQHF
NA	TRBV7-9	TRBJ2-7	NA	TGTGCCAGCAGCTTTATTACGGGAGATACTGGCGAGCAGTACTTC	CASSFITGDTGEQYF
NA	TRBV6-2/TRBV6-3	TRBJ1-1	NA	TGTGCCAGCAGTCAGTCACGGGATGGGGAAGCTTTCTTT	CASSQSRDGEAFF
NA	TRBV28	TRBJ2-7	NA	TGTGCCAGCAGTCCGACAGCCATCTACGAGCAGTACTTC	CASSPTAIYEQYF
NA	TRBV19	TRBJ2-7	NA	TGTGCCAGTAGTATAGTTCGACAGCCTCCGGGCGAGCAGTACTTC	CASSIVRQPPGEQYF
many	TRBV20-1	TRBJ1-5	NA	TGCAGTGCTAGCTACACTTATAGCAATCAGCCCCAGCATTTT	CSASYTYSNQPQHF
once	TRBV7-9	TRBJ1-1	NA	TGTGCCAGCACCTTTACTGCGGGGGGGAACACTGAAACTTTCTTT	CASTFTAGGNTETFF
few	TRBV7-2	TRBJ2-7	NA	TGTGCCAGCAGGCCCATTGACAGCTACGAGCAGTACTTC	CASRPIDSYEQYF
few	TRBV20-1	TRBJ1-5	NA	TGCAGTGCTAGTTCGGGGACCCGGACCATCAATCAGCCCCAGCATTTT	CSASSGTRTINQPQHF